This TCR beta chain was profiled in a study of control samples from healthy donors and cancer patients. Sequencing used immunoSEQ multiplex PCR; TCRdb keeps in-frame clones, though not all of them. The sample yields tens of thousands of clones, approximately 89% seen once. This CDR3 has 15 amino acids. CDR1 MNHEY and CDR2 SMNVEV come from the germline V gene (reference sequence). V dropped 5 bases and J dropped 0 bases, with 11 bases sitting between them. This TCR derives from a man aged 50 or older in good health. The specimen was blood. The chain uses TRBV27 and TRBJ2-1; no reliable D call. The CDR3 bases are TGTGCCAGCAGTAAGGCGGAGAGCTCCTACAATGAGCAGTTCTTC. Protein: CASSKAESSYNEQFF.